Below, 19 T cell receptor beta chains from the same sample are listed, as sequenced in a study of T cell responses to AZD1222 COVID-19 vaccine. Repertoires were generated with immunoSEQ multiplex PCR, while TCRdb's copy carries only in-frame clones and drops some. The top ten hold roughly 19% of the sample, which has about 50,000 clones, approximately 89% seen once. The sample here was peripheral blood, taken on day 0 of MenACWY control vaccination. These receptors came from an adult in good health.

CDR3 sequence: CASSYSRTSAETQYF. In DNA, the CDR3 is TGTGCCAGCAGTTACTCGAGGACTAGCGCAGAGACCCAGTACTTC. This rearrangement joins TRBV6-2 or TRBV6-3 to TRBJ2-5; 9 bases match TRBD2. The germline CDR1 and CDR2 sequences are MNHEY and SVGEGT. The CDR3 contains 15 residues. V lost 0 bases, J lost 4 bases, and 3 bases stayed unmatched.

DNA of the CDR3: TGTGCCAGCAGTTACTCGGGAAGAAACTACGAGCAGTACTTC. Amino acids: CASSYSGRNYEQYF. The V gene is TRBV6-5, the J gene TRBJ2-7; D call uncertain. This CDR3 spans 14 amino acids. Trimming removed 0 bases at V and 3 bases at J, with 9 bases between. The germline CDR1 and CDR2 sequences are MNHEY and SVGAGI.

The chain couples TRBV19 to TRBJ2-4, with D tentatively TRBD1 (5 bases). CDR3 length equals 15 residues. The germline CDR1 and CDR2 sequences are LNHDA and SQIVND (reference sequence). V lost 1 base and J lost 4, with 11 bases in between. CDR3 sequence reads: CASSIVQGLKNIQYF. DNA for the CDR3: TGTGCCAGTAGTATAGTCCAGGGCCTAAAAAACATTCAGTACTTC.

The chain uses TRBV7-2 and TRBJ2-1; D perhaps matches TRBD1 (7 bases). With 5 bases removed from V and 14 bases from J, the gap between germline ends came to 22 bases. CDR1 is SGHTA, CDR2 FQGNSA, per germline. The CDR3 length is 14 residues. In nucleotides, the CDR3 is TGTGCCAGCAGCCCAGGGGGAGGCCTCGCTGAAAAGTTCTTC. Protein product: CASSPGGGLAEKFF.

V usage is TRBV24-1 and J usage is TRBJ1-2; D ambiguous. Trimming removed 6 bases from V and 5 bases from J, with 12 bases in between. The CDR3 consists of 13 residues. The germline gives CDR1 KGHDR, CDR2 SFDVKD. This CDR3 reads CATSLGTAYGYTF. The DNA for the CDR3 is TGTGCCACCAGTCTTGGAACAGCATATGGCTACACCTTC.

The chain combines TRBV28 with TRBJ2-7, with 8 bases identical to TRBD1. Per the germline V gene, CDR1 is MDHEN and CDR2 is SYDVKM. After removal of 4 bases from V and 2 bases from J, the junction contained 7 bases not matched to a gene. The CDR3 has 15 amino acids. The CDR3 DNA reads TGTGCCAGCAGTTCCCGGGACAGGATTACCTACGAGCAGTACTTC. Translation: CASSSRDRITYEQYF. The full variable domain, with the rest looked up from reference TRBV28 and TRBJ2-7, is DVKVTQSSRYLVKRTGEKVFLECVQDMDHENMFWYRQDPGLGLRLIYFSYDVKMKEKGDIPEGYSVSREKKERFSLILESASTNQTSMYLCASSSRDRITYEQYFGPGTRLTVT.

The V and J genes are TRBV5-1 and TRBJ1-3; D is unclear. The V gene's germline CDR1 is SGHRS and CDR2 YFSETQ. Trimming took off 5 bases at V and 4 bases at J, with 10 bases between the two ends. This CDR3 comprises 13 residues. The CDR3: CASSFEGGNTIYF. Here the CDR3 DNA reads TGCGCCAGCAGTTTCGAGGGCGGAAACACCATATATTTT.

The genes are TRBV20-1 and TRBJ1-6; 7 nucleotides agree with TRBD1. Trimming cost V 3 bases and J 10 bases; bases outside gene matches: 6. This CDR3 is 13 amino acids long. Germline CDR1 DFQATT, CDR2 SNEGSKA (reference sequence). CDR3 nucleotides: TGCAGTGCTAGTGGCACAGGGGAATCACCCCTCCACTTT. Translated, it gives CSASGTGESPLHF.

CDR3 loop: CASSLAGTGSYEQYF. CDR3 DNA: TGTGCCAGCAGCTTAGCCGGGACAGGGTCCTACGAGCAGTACTTC. V is TRBV7-2 and J is TRBJ2-7, with 9 nucleotides matching TRBD1. Germline V gene sequence: CDR1 SGHTA, CDR2 FQGNSA. Unmatched junction bases numbered 1, after V lost 0 bases and J lost 1 base. The CDR3 is made up of 15 amino acids. Full variable domain (remainder filled in from reference TRBV7-2 and TRBJ2-7): GAGVSQSPSNKVTEKGKDVELRCDPISGHTALYWYRQSLGQGLEFLIYFQGNSAPDKSGLPSDRFSAERTGGSVSTLTIQRTQQEDSAVYLCASSLAGTGSYEQYFGPGTRLTVT.

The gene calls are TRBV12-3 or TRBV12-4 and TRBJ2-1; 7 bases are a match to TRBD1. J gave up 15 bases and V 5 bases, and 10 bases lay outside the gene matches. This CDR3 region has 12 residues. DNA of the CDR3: TGTGCCAGCAGTCTGACAGGGAATCTCGGGTTCTTC. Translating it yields CASSLTGNLGFF.

Here the CDR3 DNA reads TGTGCCAGCAGCCGCCTATACACATTACGTGAAGCTTTCTTT. Its translation is CASSRLYTLREAFF. The V call is TRBV2, the J call TRBJ1-1, with D hard to call. V was trimmed by 6 bases and J by 7 bases, leaving 18 bases between them. The CDR3 sequence is 14 residues long. The germline gives CDR1 SNHLY, CDR2 FYNNEI.

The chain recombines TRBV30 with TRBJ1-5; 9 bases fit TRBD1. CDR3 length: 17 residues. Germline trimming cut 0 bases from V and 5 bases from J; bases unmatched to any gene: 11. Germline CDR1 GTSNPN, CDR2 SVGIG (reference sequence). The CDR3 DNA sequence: TGTGCCTGGAGTGTAGGGACAGGGAGCCACTTGTATCAGCCCCAGCATTTT. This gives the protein CAWSVGTGSHLYQPQHF.

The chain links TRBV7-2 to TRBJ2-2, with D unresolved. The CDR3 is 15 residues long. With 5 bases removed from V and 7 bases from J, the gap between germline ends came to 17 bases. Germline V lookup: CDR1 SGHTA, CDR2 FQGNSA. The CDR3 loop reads CASSLTAFGIGELFF. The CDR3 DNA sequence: TGTGCCAGCAGCCTTACAGCGTTCGGTATCGGGGAGCTGTTTTTT.

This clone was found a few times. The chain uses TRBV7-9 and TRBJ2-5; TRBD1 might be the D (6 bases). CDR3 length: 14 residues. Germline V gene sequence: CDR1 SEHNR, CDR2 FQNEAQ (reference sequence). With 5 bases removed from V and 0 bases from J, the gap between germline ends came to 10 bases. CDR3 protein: CASSPWTDQETQYF. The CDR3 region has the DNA TGTGCCAGCAGCCCATGGACAGACCAAGAGACCCAGTACTTC.

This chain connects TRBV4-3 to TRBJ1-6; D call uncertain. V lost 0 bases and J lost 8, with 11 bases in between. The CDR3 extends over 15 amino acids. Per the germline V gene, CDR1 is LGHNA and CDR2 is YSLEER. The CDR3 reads CASSQDRTAHSPLHF. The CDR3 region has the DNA TGCGCCAGCAGCCAAGATAGGACCGCGCATTCACCCCTCCACTTT.

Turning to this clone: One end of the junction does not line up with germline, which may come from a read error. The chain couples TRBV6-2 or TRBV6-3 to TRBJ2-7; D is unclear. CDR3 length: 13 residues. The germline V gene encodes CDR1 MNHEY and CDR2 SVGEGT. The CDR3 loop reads CASSYIILSAVFF. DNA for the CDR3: TGTGCCAGCAGTTACATCATTTTGTCGGCAGTATTCTTC.

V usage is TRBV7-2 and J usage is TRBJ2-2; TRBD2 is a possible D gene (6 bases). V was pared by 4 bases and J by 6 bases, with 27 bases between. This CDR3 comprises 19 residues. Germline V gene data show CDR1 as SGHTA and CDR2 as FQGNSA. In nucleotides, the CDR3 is TGTGCCAGCAGCTCTCTTAGAGCCCTGTCCCACGGGGGATCCGGGGAGCTGTTTTTT. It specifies CASSSLRALSHGGSGELFF.

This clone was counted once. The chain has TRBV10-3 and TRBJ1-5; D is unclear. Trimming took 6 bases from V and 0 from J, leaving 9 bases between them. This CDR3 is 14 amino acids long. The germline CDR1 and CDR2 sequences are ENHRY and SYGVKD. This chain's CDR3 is CAIRTLDSNQPQHF. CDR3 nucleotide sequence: TGTGCCATCAGGACCCTAGATAGCAATCAGCCCCAGCATTTT.

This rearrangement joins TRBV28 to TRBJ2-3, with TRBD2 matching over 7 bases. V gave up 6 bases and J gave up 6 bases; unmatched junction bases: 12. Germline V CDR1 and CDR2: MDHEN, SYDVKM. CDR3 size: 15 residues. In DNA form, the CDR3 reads TGTGCCAGCAGCCCAAACCTTAGCGGGCGGGATACGCAGTATTTT. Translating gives CASSPNLSGRDTQYF.